The present TCR beta chain was sequenced within a study of blood T cell repertoires in COVID-19. Study as a whole: The United States, Italy and Spain were the sources of the acute and convalescent COVID-19 samples. From T cells, B-cell-depleted T cells, or PBMCs came the material, which was cDNA or gDNA.

Source study methods: Estimated nucleated cell counts came from reference gene primer amplification. Data came from immunoSEQ multiplex PCR; TCRdb stores just in-frame clones and leaves some out. V and J calls and clone size are those listed in that table; D and trimming were worked out from the DNA. Of around 180,000 clones detected, around 67% appear once; the ten largest clones hold about 3%. Trimming at V came to 0 bases and at J to 2 bases, leaving 1 base not matched to a gene. The CDR3 consists of 15 residues. Germline lookup yields CDR1 MNHEY and CDR2 SVGEGT. Remarks on this clone: The sample holds other DNA sequences that translate to the same CDR3.

Material: peripheral blood. The sequence was collected from a woman of 80 years or more with acute or convalescent COVID-19. J is TRBJ2-3 and V is TRBV6-2 or TRBV6-3, with 8 nucleotides matching TRBD1. The CDR3 DNA reads TGTGCCAGCAGTTACTCGACAGGGGACACAGATACGCAGTATTTT. The encoded protein is CASSYSTGDTDTQYF.